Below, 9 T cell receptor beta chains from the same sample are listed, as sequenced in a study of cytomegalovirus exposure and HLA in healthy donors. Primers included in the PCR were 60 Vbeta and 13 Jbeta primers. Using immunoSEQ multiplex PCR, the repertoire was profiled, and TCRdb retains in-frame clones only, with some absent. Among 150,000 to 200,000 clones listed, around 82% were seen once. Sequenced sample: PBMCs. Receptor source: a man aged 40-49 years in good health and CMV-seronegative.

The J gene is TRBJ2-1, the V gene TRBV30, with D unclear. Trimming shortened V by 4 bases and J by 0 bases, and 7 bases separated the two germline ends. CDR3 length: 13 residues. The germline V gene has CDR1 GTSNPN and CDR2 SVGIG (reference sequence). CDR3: CAWNPSSYNEQFF. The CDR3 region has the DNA TGTGCCTGGAATCCTAGCTCCTACAATGAGCAGTTCTTC.

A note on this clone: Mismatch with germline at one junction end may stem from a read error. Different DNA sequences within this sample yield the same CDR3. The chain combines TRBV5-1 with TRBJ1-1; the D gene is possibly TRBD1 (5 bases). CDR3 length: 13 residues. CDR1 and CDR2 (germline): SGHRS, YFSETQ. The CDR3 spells CASSWGGNTEAFF. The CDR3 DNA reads TGCGCCAGCAGCTGGGGGGGGAACACTGAAGCTTTCTTC.

CDR3 protein: CSVTGTEGSYEQYF. DNA for the CDR3: TGCAGCGTAACCGGGACTGAAGGCTCCTACGAGCAGTACTTC. The rearrangement joins TRBV29-1 to TRBJ2-7; D might be TRBD2 (6 bases). The CDR3 consists of 14 residues. The V end lost 6 bases, the J end lost 0 bases, and 15 bases lay between the germline ends. Germline values: CDR1 SQVTM, CDR2 ANQGSEA.

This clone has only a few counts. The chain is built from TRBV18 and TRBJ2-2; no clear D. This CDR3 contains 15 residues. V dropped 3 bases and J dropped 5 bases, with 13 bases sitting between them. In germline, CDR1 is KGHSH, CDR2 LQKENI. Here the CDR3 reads CASSPLAFETGELFF. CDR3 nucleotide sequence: TGTGCCAGCTCACCTTTGGCATTTGAAACCGGGGAGCTGTTTTTT.

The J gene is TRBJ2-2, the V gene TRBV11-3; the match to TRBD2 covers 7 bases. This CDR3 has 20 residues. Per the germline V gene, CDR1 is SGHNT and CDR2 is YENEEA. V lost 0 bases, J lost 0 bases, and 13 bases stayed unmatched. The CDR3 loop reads CASSLEGDYLTFANTGELFF. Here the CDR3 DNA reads TGTGCCAGCAGCTTAGAAGGGGACTATTTGACTTTCGCGAACACCGGGGAGCTGTTTTTT.

The chain's CDR3 is CASSRRWASGVETQYF. The CDR3 region has the DNA TGTGCCAGCAGCCGTCGTTGGGCTAGCGGGGTGGAGACCCAGTACTTC. V usage is TRBV7-2 and J usage is TRBJ2-5, with 9 bases that match TRBD2. The germline V gene encodes CDR1 SGHTA and CDR2 FQGNSA. The CDR3 sequence is 16 residues long. The V segment lost 5 bases and the J segment 5 bases; nucleotides outside the gene matches: 12.

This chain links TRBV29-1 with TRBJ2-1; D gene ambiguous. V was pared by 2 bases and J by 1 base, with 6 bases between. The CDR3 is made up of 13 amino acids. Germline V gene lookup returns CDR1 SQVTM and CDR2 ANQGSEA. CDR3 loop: CSVEIVSYNEQFF. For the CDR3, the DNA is TGCAGCGTTGAAATAGTATCCTACAATGAGCAGTTCTTC.

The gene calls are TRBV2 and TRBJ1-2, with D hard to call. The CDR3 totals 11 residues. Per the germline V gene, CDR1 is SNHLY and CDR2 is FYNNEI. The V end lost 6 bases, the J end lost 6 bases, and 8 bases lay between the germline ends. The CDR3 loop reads CASREGNGYTF. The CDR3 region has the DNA TGTGCCAGCAGGGAGGGAAATGGCTACACCTTC.

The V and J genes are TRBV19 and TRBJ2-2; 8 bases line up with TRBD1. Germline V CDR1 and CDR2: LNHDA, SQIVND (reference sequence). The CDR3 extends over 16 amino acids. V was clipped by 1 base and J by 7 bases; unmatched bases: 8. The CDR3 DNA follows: TGTGCCAGTAGTATAGGCTGGACAGGGTCAGGCGGGGAGCTGTTTTTT. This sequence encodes CASSIGWTGSGGELFF.